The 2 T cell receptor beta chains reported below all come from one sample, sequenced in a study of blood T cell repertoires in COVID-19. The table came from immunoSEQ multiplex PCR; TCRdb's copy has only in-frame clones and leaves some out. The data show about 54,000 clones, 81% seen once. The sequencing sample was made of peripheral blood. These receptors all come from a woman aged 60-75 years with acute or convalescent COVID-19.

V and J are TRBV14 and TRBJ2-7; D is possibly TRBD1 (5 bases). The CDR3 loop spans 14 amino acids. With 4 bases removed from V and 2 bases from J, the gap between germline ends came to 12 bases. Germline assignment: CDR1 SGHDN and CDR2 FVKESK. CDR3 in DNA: TGTGCCAGCAGCCCCCCTGGGGCCACCTACGAGCAGTACTTC. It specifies CASSPPGATYEQYF.

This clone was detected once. In DNA, the CDR3 is TGTGCCAGCTCACCACCCGGGACAGGGGGTAAGTCCCCGTACTACGAGCAGTACTTC. This sequence encodes CASSPPGTGGKSPYYEQYF. The V call is TRBV18, the J call TRBJ2-7; 11 bases map to TRBD1. The V gene's germline CDR1 is KGHSH and CDR2 LQKENI. Unmatched junction bases numbered 13, after V lost 0 bases and J lost 3 bases. The CDR3 spans 19 residues.